Sequencing of this TCR beta chain was carried out in a study of blood T cell repertoires in COVID-19. Study context: Italy, Spain and the United States were the sources of the convalescent and acute COVID-19 samples.

The CDR3 spans 13 residues. The germline V gene has CDR1 LNHDA and CDR2 SQIVND (reference sequence). The V end was cut by 3 bases, the J end by 5 bases, with 8 bases between. Participants spanned ages about 18 to 90 years and resided in 24 US areas. Cohorts were determined from participant-reported clinical history. In the original workflow: Amplification with reference gene primers provided the estimates of nucleated cell counts. TCRdb keeps only in-frame clones here, not all; method: immunoSEQ multiplex PCR. V, J and clone size are taken as reported in that table, and D and trimming were inferred from the DNA itself. The sample includes around 85,000 clones, 80% to 90% of them seen just once.

Sequenced material: PBMCs or T cells enriched from blood (not recorded which). The sequence was obtained from a woman aged 50 to 65 with acute COVID-19. The chain joins TRBV19 to TRBJ1-5; D remains unclear. As DNA, the CDR3 is TGTGCCAGTAGTATGAAGAGGGATCAGCCCCAGCATTTT. Translated, it gives CASSMKRDQPQHF.